This T cell receptor (beta chain) was captured by sequencing in a study of response to subunit inactivated influenza vaccine. Study-wide findings and caveats: Authors proposed each seasonal influenza vaccination draws in few new T cells.

TCRdb reprocessed the RT-PCR reads via MiXCR and lists one record per CDR3 protein. The sample consists of 600,000 to 850,000 distinct CDR3 sequences, 14% of them appearing once. This clonotype was picked up a small number of times. Its specificity is unknown. This TCR derives from a man in his fifties who received an inactivated influenza vaccine. The sample was PBMCs from blood, taken around 15 days before vaccination.

Here the CDR3 DNA reads TGCGCCAGCAGCTTGTCAGGGGGGGTCTATGGCTACACCTTC. This codes for CASSLSGGVYGYTF. The V and J genes are TRBV5-1 and TRBJ1-2; the match to TRBD1 covers 7 bases. The J segment lost 4 bases and the V segment lost 1 base, leaving 4 bases of the junction unmatched. This CDR3 spans 14 amino acids. Germline-derived CDR1 and CDR2 are SGHRS and YFSETQ. Using reference TRBV5-1 and TRBJ1-2 for the parts outside the CDR3, the full variable domain is KAGVTQTPRYLIKTRGQQVTLSCSPISGHRSVSWYQQTPGQGLQFLFEYFSETQRNKGNFPGRFSGRQFSNSRSEMNVSTLELGDSALYLCASSLSGGVYGYTFGSGTRLTVV.